This T cell receptor beta chain comes out of a study of blood T cell repertoires in COVID-19. Clones were sequenced by immunoSEQ multiplex PCR, and TCRdb holds only the in-frame ones, with some missing. Among roughly 330,000 clones listed, 80% to 90% were seen once. CDR3 length: 15 residues. V lost 1 base and J lost 9, with 13 bases in between. The germline gives CDR1 LNHDA, CDR2 SQIVND (reference sequence). The receptor comes from a woman in her forties or fifties with acute or convalescent COVID-19. Sequenced input: peripheral blood. V gene TRBV19 combines with J gene TRBJ1-6; D may be TRBD1 (5 bases). The CDR3 sequence: CASSIGGRGGSPLHF. CDR3 DNA: TGTGCCAGTAGTATAGGAGGGAGGGGAGGTTCACCCCTCCACTTT.